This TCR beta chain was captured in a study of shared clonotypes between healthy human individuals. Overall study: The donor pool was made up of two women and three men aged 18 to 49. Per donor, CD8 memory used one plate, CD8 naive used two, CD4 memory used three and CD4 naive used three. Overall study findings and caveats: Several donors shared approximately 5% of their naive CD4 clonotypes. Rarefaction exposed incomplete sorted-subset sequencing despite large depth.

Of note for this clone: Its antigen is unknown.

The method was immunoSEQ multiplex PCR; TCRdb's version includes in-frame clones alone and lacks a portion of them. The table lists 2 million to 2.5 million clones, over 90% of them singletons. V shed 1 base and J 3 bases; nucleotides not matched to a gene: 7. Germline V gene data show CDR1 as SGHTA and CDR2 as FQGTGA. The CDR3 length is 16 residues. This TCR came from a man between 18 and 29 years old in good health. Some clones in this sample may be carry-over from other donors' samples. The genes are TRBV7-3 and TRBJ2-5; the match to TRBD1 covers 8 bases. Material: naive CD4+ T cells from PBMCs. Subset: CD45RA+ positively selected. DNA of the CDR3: TGTGCCAGCAGCTTAAGCCAGGGGGCGGGCAAAGAGACCCAGTACTTC. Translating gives CASSLSQGAGKETQYF.